The T cell receptor (beta chain) described here comes from a study of T cell clusters in autoimmune cytopenias. For the study at large: TRB sequencing had a median approximately 53,000 reads and under 2,500 distinct clonotypes per sample.

Study findings and constraints: Functional roles of the in silico T cell clusters still await experimental validation. Comparing secondary cytopenia with chronic lymphocytic leukemia showed no cluster-lack signature, apparently masked by lymphoma repertoire.

On this clonotype: Antigen: not known.

The V gene's germline CDR1 is MNHEY and CDR2 SVGAGI. This CDR3 comprises 15 residues. TRB was amplified by touch-down multiplex PCR, primer pools A and B combined. TCRdb re-called the multiplex PCR reads and catalogs CDR3 proteins one per entry, DNA excluded. The listing contains about 5,900 distinct CDR3 sequences. Each sample's input was 250 ng genomic DNA, 30,000 to 45,000 genome equivalents. The clonotype originates from a human donor with an autoimmune cytopenia or autoimmune hepatitis (not recorded which). The sample was peripheral blood. The genes are TRBV6-5 and TRBJ1-5; TCRdb names TRBD1, which stays unverified in the absence of DNA. The CDR3 loop reads CASSYSAGRNQPQHF.